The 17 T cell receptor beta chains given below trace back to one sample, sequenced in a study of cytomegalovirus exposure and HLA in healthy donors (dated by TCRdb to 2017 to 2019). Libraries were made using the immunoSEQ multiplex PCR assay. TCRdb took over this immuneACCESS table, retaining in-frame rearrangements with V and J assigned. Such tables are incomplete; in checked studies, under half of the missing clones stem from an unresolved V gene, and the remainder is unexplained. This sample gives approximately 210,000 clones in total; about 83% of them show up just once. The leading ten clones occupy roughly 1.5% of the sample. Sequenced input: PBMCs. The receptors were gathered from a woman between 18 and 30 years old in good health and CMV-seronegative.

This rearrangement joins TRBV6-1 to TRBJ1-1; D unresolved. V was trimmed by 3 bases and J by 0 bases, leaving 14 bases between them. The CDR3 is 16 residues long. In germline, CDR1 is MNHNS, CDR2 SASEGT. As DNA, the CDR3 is TGTGCCAGCAGTGAGGGAGTTTGGGTGGTGAACACTGAAGCTTTCTTT. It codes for CASSEGVWVVNTEAFF.

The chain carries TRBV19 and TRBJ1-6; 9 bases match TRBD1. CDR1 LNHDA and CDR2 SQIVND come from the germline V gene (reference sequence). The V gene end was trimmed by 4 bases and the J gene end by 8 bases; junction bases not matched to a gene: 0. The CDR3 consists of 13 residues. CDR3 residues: CASSRQGDSPLHF. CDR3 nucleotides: TGTGCCAGTAGTAGACAGGGGGATTCACCCCTCCACTTT.

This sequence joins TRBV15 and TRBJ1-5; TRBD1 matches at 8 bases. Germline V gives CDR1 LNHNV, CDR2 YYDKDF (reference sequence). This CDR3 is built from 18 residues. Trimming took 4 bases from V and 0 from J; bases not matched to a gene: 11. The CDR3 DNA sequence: TGTGCCACCAGCACACGTCAGACAGGGGACTATAGCAATCAGCCCCAGCATTTT. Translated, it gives CATSTRQTGDYSNQPQHF. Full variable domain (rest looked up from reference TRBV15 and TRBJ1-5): DAMVIQNPRYQVTQFGKPVTLSCSQTLNHNVMYWYQQKSSQAPKLLFHYYDKDFNNEADTPDNFQSRRPNTSFCFLDIRSPGLGDTAMYLCATSTRQTGDYSNQPQHFGDGTRLSIL.

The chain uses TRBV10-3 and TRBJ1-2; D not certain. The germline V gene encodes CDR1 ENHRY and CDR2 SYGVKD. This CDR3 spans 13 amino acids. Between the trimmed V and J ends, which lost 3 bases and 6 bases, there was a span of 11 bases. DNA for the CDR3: TGTGCCATCAGTGACCCTAAGGCGGATGGCTACACCTTC. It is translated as CAISDPKADGYTF.

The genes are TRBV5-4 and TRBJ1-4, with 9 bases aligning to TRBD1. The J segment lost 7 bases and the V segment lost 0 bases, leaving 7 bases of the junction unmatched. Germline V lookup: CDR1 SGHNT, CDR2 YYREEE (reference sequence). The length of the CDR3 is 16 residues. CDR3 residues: CASSLEAGTGSEKLFF. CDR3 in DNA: TGTGCCAGCAGCTTGGAGGCCGGGACAGGGAGTGAAAAACTGTTTTTT.

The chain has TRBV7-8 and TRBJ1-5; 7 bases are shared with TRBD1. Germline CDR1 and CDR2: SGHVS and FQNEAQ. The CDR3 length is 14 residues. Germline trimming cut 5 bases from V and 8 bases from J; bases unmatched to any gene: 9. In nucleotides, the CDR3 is TGTGCCAGCAGCGTGGGACAGAGTCTTGAGCCCCAGCATTTT. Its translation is CASSVGQSLEPQHF.

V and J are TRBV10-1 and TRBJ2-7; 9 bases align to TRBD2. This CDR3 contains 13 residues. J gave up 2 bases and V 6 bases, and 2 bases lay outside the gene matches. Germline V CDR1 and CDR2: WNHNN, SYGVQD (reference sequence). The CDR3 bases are TGCGCCAGCAGCTTAGCGGGAGCCTACGAGCAGTACTTC. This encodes CASSLAGAYEQYF.

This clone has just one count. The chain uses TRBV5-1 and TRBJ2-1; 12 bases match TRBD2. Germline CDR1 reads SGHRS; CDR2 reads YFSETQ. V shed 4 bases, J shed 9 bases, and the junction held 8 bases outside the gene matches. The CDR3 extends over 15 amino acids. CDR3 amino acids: CASSPTGLAGAEQFF. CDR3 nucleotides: TGCGCCAGCAGCCCCACGGGACTAGCGGGTGCTGAGCAGTTCTTC.

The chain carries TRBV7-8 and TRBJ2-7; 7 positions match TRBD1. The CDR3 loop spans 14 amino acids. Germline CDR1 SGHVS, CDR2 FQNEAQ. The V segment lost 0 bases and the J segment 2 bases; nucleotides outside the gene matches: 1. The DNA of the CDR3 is TGTGCCAGCAGCTTAGCGACAGGGCCCTACGAGCAGTACTTC. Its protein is CASSLATGPYEQYF.

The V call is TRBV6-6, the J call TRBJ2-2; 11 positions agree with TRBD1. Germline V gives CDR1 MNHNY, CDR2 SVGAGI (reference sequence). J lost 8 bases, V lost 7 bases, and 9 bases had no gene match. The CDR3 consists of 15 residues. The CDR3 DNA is TGTGCCAGCATAAGGGACAGGGGGTATTCTGGGGAGCTGTTTTTT. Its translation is CASIRDRGYSGELFF.

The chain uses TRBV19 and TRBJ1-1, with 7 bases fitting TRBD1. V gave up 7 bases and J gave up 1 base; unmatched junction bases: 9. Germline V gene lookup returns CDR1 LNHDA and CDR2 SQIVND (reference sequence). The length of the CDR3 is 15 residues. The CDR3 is CASKSSGTANTEAFF. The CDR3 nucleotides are TGTGCCAGTAAAAGTTCCGGGACAGCGAACACTGAAGCTTTCTTT.

The CDR3 protein is CASSYRTGGNEQYF. The CDR3 DNA reads as TGTGCCAGCAGTTACAGGACAGGGGGCAACGAGCAGTACTTC. The rearrangement uses TRBV6-5 and TRBJ2-7; 11 bases are shared with TRBD1. Germline assignment: CDR1 MNHEY and CDR2 SVGAGI. J lost 5 bases, V lost 2 bases, and 2 bases had no gene match. CDR3 length: 14 residues.

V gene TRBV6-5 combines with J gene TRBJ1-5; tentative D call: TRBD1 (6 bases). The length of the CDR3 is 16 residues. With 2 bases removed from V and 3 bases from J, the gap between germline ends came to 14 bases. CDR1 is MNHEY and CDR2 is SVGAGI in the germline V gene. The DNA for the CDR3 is TGTGCCAGCAGTTACACAGGGATTGGCACCAATCAGCCCCAGCATTTT. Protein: CASSYTGIGTNQPQHF.

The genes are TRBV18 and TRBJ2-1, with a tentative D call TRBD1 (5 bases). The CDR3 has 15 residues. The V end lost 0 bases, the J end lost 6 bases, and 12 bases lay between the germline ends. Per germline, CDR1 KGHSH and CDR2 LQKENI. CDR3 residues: CASSPPGLGSNEQFF. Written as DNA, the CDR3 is TGTGCCAGCTCACCACCGGGGCTGGGTAGCAATGAGCAGTTCTTC.

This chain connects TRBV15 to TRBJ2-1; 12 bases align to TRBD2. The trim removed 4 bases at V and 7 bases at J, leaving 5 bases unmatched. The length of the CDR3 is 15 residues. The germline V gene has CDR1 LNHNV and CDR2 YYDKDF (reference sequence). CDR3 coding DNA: TGTGCCACCAGCACTCGACTAGCGGGAGTGAATGAGCAGTTCTTC. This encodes CATSTRLAGVNEQFF.

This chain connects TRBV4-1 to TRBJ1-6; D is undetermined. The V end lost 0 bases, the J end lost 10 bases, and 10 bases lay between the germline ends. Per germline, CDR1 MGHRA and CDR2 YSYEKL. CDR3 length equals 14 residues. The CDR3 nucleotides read TGCGCCAGCAGCCAAGAGAGGGCTCGATCACCCCTCCACTTT. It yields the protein CASSQERARSPLHF.

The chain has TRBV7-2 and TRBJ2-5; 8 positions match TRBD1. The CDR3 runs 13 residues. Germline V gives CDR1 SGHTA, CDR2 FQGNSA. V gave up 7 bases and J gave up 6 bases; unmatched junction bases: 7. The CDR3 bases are TGTGCCAGCACCTCTCAGGGGGCGAAGACCCAGTACTTC. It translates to CASTSQGAKTQYF. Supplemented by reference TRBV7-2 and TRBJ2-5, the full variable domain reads GAGVSQSPSNKVTEKGKDVELRCDPISGHTALYWYRQSLGQGLEFLIYFQGNSAPDKSGLPSDRFSAERTGGSVSTLTIQRTQQEDSAVYLCASTSQGAKTQYFGPGTRLLVL.